This T cell receptor (beta chain) was recorded in a study of blood T cell repertoires in COVID-19. As for the study in general: Sites in the United States, Italy and Spain provided acute and convalescent COVID-19 samples. PBMCs, B-cell-depleted T cells, or T cells were the source of the cDNA or gDNA that made up the material.

Per the study methods: Quantification of nucleated cells was approximated via reference gene primer amplification. Generated by immunoSEQ multiplex PCR, the TCRdb table keeps only in-frame clones and is missing some. Clone size and V and J calls were adopted from that table, with D and trimming inferred from the DNA. The sample consists of about 220,000 clones, 84% of them appearing once. This CDR3 has 14 amino acids. CDR1 is SGHKS and CDR2 is YYEKEE in the germline V gene (reference sequence). V was trimmed by 0 bases and J by 8 bases, leaving 14 bases between them. V usage is TRBV5-5 and J usage is TRBJ1-2; D is ambiguous. Sequenced material: peripheral blood. The clonotype originates from a man aged 45 to 65 with active or convalescent COVID-19. Written as DNA, the CDR3 is TGTGCCAGCAGCTTGGCGCGGCCGGGGAGGGGCTACACCTTC. Protein sequence: CASSLARPGRGYTF.